This TCR beta chain emerged from a study of blood T cell repertoires in COVID-19. Study-level background: Spain, Italy and the United States supplied samples that represented acute and convalescent COVID-19.

This clone is a singleton in its sample. Using immunoSEQ multiplex PCR, the repertoire was profiled, and TCRdb retains in-frame clones only, with some absent. The sample yields under 130,000 clones, roughly 84% seen once. The V end was cut by 2 bases, the J end by 3 bases, with 8 bases between. The V gene's germline CDR1 is LNHDA and CDR2 SQIVND (reference sequence). This CDR3 has 14 amino acids. Sequencing used peripheral blood. The rearrangement uses TRBV19 and TRBJ1-5; D is unresolved. The receptor comes from a human donor in a cohort sampled during active or convalescent COVID-19. The CDR3 region has the DNA TGTGCCAGTAGTATACAGGCCGACAATCAGCCCCAGCATTTT. This encodes CASSIQADNQPQHF.